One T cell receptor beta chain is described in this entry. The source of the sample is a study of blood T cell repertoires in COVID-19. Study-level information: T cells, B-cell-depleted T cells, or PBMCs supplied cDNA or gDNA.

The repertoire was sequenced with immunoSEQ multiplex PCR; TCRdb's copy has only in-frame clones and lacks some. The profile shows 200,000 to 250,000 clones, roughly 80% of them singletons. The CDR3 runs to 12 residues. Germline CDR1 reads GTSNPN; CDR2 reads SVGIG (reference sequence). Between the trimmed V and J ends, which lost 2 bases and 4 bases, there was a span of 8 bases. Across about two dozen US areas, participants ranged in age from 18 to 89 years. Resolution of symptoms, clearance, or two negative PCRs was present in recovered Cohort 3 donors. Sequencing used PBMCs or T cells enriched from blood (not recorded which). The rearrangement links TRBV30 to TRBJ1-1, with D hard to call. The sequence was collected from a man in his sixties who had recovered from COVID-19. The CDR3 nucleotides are TGTGCCTGGAGTCAGATTGCCACTGAAGCTTTCTTT. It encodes CAWSQIATEAFF.